This T cell receptor (beta chain) was documented in a study of blood T cell dynamics during melanoma immunotherapy. Assay used: immunoSEQ multiplex PCR; TCRdb lists only in-frame clones, some missing. The repertoire has roughly 14,000 clones, approximately 90% of them found once; the top ten carry approximately 7.8%. The time point is: week 3, after first cycle of checkpoint inhibitor. One draw preceded checkpoint blockade; another followed its first cycle at week 3. V was clipped by 4 bases and J by 5 bases, with 23 bases between them. Per the germline V gene, CDR1 is LGHNA and CDR2 is YNFKEQ. This CDR3 region has 17 residues.

Sequencing used blood, obtained from a patient treated with checkpoint blockade. The clonotype was recovered from a human donor with melanoma. The rearrangement joins TRBV4-2 to TRBJ2-5, with TRBD1 as a possible D gene (7 bases). CDR3 protein: CASSPGGAWQGGETQYF. The CDR3 coding sequence is TGTGCCAGCAGCCCCGGAGGGGCGTGGCAGGGGGGCGAGACCCAGTACTTC.